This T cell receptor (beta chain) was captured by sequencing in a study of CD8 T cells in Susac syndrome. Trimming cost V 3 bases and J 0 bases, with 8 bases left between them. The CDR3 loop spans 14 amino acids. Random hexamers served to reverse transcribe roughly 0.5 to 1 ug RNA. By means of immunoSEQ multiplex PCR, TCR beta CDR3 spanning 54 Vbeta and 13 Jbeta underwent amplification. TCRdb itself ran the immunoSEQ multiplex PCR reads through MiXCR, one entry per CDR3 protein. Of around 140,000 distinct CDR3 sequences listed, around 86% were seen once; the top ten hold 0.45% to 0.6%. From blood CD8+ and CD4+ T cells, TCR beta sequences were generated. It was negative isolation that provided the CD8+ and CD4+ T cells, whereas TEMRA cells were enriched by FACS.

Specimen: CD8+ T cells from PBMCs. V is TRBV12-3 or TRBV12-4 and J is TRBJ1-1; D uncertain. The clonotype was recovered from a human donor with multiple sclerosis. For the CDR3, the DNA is TGTGCCAGCAGTTTTGGGAAAATGAACACTGAAGCTTTCTTT. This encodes CASSFGKMNTEAFF.